This T cell receptor beta chain was captured by sequencing in a study of spatial heterogeneity in lung cancer. As for the study in general: A module score for T cells, taken from matched bulk RNA-seq, correlated strongly with TCR transcript counts in tumor regions. General observations from the study: As ubiquitous and regional nonsynonymous mutations varied, counts of ubiquitous and regional expanded TCRs tracked them, respectively. How many expanded intratumoral alpha and beta TCRs were present tracked the tumor mutation count, which was a count of nonsynonymous mutations.

The CDR3 covers 14 residues. Germline CDR1 MGHRA, CDR2 YSYEKL. Described time point: sample taken at primary tumor resection. The donor group consisted of roughly 76 patients who had untreated, early-stage non-small cell lung cancer. Unsorted tumor, nontumor lung tissue or cryopreserved PBMC supplied the whole RNA. With respect to this clonotype: Its specificity is unknown. With a much larger clone just one base away, this may be a read error.

TCRdb reanalysed the 5' RACE reads using MiXCR and keeps one entry per CDR3 protein. This sample carries 5,500 to 8,500 distinct CDR3 sequences, 3% to 4% of them seen once, and the ten largest clones take 15% to 20%. Sequenced material: lung tumor tissue, taken at surgery. The clonotype was recovered from a male donor with early-stage non-small cell lung cancer. The rearrangement links TRBV4-1 to TRBJ1-2; the D gene is possibly TRBD1 (5 bases). CDR3 protein: CVSSQEGLSYGYTF. The CDR3, as DNA: TGCGTCAGCAGCCAGGAGGGGTTAAGCTATGGCTACACCTTC.